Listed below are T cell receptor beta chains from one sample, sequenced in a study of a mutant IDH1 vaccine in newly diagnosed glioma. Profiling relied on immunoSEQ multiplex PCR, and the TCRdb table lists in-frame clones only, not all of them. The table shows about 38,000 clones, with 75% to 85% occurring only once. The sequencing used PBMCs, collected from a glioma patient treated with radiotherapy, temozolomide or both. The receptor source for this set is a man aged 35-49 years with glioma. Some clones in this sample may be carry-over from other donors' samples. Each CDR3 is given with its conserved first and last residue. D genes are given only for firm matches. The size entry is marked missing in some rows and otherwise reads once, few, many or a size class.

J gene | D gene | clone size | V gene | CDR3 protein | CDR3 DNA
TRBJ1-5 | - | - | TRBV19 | CASSPLGGSSNQPQHF | TGTGCCAGTAGTCCCTTAGGGGGGTCGAGCAATCAGCCCCAGCATTTT
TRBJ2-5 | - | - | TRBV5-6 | CASSRTNGETQYF | TGTGCCAGCAGCCGGACAAACGGGGAGACCCAGTACTTC
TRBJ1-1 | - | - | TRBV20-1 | CSARDEGEAFF | TGCAGTGCTAGAGATGAGGGCGAAGCTTTCTTT
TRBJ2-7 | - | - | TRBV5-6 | CASSFMGSPYEQYF | TGTGCCAGCAGCTTCATGGGAAGCCCCTACGAGCAGTACTTC
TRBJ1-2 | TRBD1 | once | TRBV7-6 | CASSSDRGFYGYTF | TGTGCCAGCAGCTCCGACAGGGGGTTCTATGGCTACACCTTC
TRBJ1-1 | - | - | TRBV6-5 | CASQGSGRAGAFF | TGTGCCAGCCAGGGTTCCGGTCGCGCGGGGGCTTTCTTT
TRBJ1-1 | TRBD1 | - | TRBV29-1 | CSVRQGLNTEAFF | TGCAGCGTCAGACAGGGCCTGAACACTGAAGCTTTCTTT
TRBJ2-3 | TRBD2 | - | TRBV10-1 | CATRGGPTDTQYF | TGCGCCACCCGGGGAGGGCCGACAGATACGCAGTATTTT
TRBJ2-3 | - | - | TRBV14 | CASSHPQDWLADTQYF | TGTGCCAGCAGCCATCCCCAGGACTGGCTGGCAGATACGCAGTATTTT
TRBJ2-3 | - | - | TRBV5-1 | CASSLAGGEGWPDTQYF | TGCGCCAGCAGCTTAGCTGGAGGAGAGGGTTGGCCAGATACGCAGTATTTT
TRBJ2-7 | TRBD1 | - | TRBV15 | CATSEQGAKHEQYF | TGTGCCACCAGCGAACAGGGGGCAAAACACGAGCAGTACTTC
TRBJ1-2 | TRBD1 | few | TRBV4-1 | CASSQAGTGNYGYTF | TGCGCCAGCAGCCAAGCCGGGACAGGGAACTATGGCTACACCTTC
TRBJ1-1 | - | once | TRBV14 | CASNEGKGRGGVNLGTNTEAFF | TGTGCCAGCAACGAAGGAAAGGGTCGAGGGGGTGTGAATTTGGGGACGAACACTGAAGCTTTCTTT
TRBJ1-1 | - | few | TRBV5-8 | CASSLALLGAFF | TGTGCCAGCAGCTTGGCACTCCTTGGAGCTTTCTTT
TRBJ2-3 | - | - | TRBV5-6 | CASSLSSADTQYF | TGTGCCAGCAGCTTGAGTTCAGCAGATACGCAGTATTTT
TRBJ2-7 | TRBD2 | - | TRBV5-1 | CASSPAGGFYEQYF | TGCGCCAGCAGCCCAGCGGGGGGCTTCTACGAGCAGTACTTC
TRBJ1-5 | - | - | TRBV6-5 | CASKRAFDVGQPQHF | TGTGCCAGCAAGCGGGCTTTCGATGTCGGTCAGCCCCAGCATTTT
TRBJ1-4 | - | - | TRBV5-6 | CASCRGRQNEKLFF | TGTGCCAGCTGCCGGGGGAGACAGAATGAAAAACTGTTTTTT
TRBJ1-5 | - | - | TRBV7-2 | CASSLEQGRNQPQHF | TGTGCCAGCAGCTTAGAGCAGGGGCGCAATCAGCCCCAGCATTTT
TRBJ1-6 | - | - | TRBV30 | CAWSVSWPPLHF | TGTGCCTGGAGTGTTTCGTGGCCACCCCTCCACTTT